The entry below describes one T cell receptor (beta chain). These data originate in a study of blood T cell repertoires in COVID-19. Study in general: PBMCs, B-cell-depleted T cells, or T cells were the source of the cDNA or gDNA that made up the material.

In the source study's methods: Scientists estimated how many nucleated cells there were by amplifying reference gene primers. This table comes from immunoSEQ multiplex PCR, and its TCRdb copy is limited to in-frame clones, with some not included. V, J and clone size derive from that table, while D and trimming were established from the DNA sequence. The sample contains more than 200,000 clones, about 86% of which appear only once. The sequenced sample consisted of peripheral blood. The sequence came from a man aged 25-45 years with active or convalescent COVID-19.

CDR3 DNA: TGTGCCAGCAGCTTAGCATTAGGCAGCCTCAGGGAAAAACTGTTTTTT. Protein: CASSLALGSLREKLFF. The rearrangement joins TRBV7-8 to TRBJ1-4; D is unresolved. The germline gives CDR1 SGHVS, CDR2 FQNEAQ. CDR3 size: 16 residues. V lost 0 bases and J 8 bases, leaving 16 bases between the germline ends.